The sample holds many counts of the clone carrying this T cell receptor (beta chain). This sample is part of a study of T cell repertoires in cytomegalovirus infection. Study summary: Carrying CMV and the relevant HLA type showed in public TCR beta signatures.

TCRdb ran MiXCR on the reads and lists one entry per CDR3 protein. The sample contains 65,000 to 90,000 distinct CDR3 sequences, approximately 3.7% of which appear only once. V dropped 1 base and J dropped 4 bases, with 13 bases sitting between them. Germline loops: CDR1 SGHDN, CDR2 FVKESK. This CDR3 comprises 15 residues. The sample taken for sequencing was PBMCs. The gene calls are TRBV14 and TRBJ1-1, with D possibly being TRBD1 (5 bases). The receptor comes from a human donor in good health (CMV status not recorded). Some clones in this sample may be carry-over from other donors' samples. As DNA, the CDR3 is TGTGCCAGCAGCCAAGTTTTCTCAGGGATCACTGAAGCTTTCTTT. It encodes CASSQVFSGITEAFF.